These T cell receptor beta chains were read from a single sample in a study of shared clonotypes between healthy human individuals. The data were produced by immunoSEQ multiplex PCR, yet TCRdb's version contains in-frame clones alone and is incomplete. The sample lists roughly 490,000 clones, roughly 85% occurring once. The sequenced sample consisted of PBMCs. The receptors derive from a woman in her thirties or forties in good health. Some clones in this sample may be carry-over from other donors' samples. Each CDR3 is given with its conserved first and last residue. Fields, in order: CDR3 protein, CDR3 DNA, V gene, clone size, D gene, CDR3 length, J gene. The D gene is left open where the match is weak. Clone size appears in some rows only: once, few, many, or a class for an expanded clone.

cdr3_aa: CASSQLQGVNTEAFF
cdr3_nt: TGCGCCAGCAGCCAGCTACAGGGGGTGAACACTGAAGCTTTCTTT
v_call: TRBV4-1
clone_size: few
d_call: TRBD1
cdr3_length: 15
j_call: TRBJ1-1

cdr3_aa: CASSRDSNQPQHF
cdr3_nt: TGTGCCAGCAGCCGGGACAGCAATCAGCCCCAGCATTTT
v_call: TRBV28
clone_size: NA
d_call: NA
cdr3_length: 13
j_call: TRBJ1-5

cdr3_aa: CASSPGTGGLGTEAFF
cdr3_nt: TGTGCCAGCAGCCCCGGGACAGGGGGCCTCGGCACTGAAGCTTTCTTT
v_call: TRBV7-9
clone_size: NA
d_call: TRBD1
cdr3_length: 16
j_call: TRBJ1-1

cdr3_aa: CSVEEGPMTWGQFF
cdr3_nt: TGCAGCGTTGAAGAGGGACCGATGACGTGGGGGCAGTTCTTC
v_call: TRBV29-1
clone_size: NA
d_call: NA
cdr3_length: 14
j_call: TRBJ2-1

cdr3_aa: CASSPRYQTGLFTF
cdr3_nt: TGTGCCAGCAGTCCACGTTACCAGACAGGGCTTTTCACCTTC
v_call: TRBV27
clone_size: NA
d_call: TRBD1
cdr3_length: 14
j_call: TRBJ1-2

cdr3_aa: CASSLGTLRFYNEQFF
cdr3_nt: TGTGCCAGCTCACTCGGGACTTTACGATTCTACAATGAGCAGTTCTTC
v_call: TRBV18
clone_size: NA
d_call: NA
cdr3_length: 16
j_call: TRBJ2-1

cdr3_aa: CASSELRGQGYEQYF
cdr3_nt: TGTGCCAGCAGTGAACTGAGGGGACAGGGTTACGAGCAGTACTTC
v_call: TRBV2
clone_size: NA
d_call: TRBD1
cdr3_length: 15
j_call: TRBJ2-7

cdr3_aa: CASSNRGEGPAFF
cdr3_nt: TGTGCCAGCAGTAACCGGGGTGAGGGCCCAGCTTTCTTT
v_call: TRBV6-6
clone_size: NA
d_call: NA
cdr3_length: 13
j_call: TRBJ1-1

cdr3_aa: CASSLGSGNTQYF
cdr3_nt: TGTGCCAGCAGCTTAGGATCTGGTAATACGCAGTATTTT
v_call: TRBV7-2
clone_size: NA
d_call: NA
cdr3_length: 13
j_call: TRBJ2-3

cdr3_aa: CASSVTGTSSEQFF
cdr3_nt: TGTGCCAGCAGCGTTACCGGGACTAGCAGTGAGCAGTTCTTC
v_call: TRBV5-4
clone_size: once
d_call: TRBD2
cdr3_length: 14
j_call: TRBJ2-1

cdr3_aa: CASSPRTAEYSGANVLTF
cdr3_nt: TGCGCCAGCAGCCCCCGGACAGCGGAGTACTCTGGGGCCAACGTCCTGACTTTC
v_call: TRBV5-1
clone_size: NA
d_call: NA
cdr3_length: 18
j_call: TRBJ2-6

cdr3_aa: CASSGGQGNTEAFF
cdr3_nt: TGTGCCAGCAGTGGTGGACAGGGGAACACTGAAGCTTTCTTT
v_call: TRBV28
clone_size: few
d_call: TRBD1
cdr3_length: 14
j_call: TRBJ1-1

cdr3_aa: CATSRDLGAGQPQHF
cdr3_nt: TGTGCCACCAGCAGAGATTTGGGGGCAGGGCAGCCCCAGCATTTT
v_call: TRBV15
clone_size: NA
d_call: NA
cdr3_length: 15
j_call: TRBJ1-5

cdr3_aa: CASSNAGSQETQYF
cdr3_nt: TGTGCCAGCAGCAACGCCGGGTCACAAGAGACCCAGTACTTC
v_call: TRBV7-2
clone_size: NA
d_call: NA
cdr3_length: 14
j_call: TRBJ2-5

cdr3_aa: CAWSVSGDTEAFF
cdr3_nt: TGTGCCTGGAGTGTATCAGGGGACACTGAAGCTTTCTTT
v_call: TRBV30
clone_size: few
d_call: NA
cdr3_length: 13
j_call: TRBJ1-1

cdr3_aa: CASSLVVGTSYEQYF
cdr3_nt: TGTGCCAGCAGCTTGGTTGTGGGAACCTCCTACGAGCAGTACTTC
v_call: TRBV5-6
clone_size: NA
d_call: NA
cdr3_length: 15
j_call: TRBJ2-7

cdr3_aa: CASSQAGQAIYGYTF
cdr3_nt: TGCGCCAGCAGCCAAGCCGGCCAGGCGATCTATGGCTACACCTTC
v_call: TRBV4-3
clone_size: NA
d_call: NA
cdr3_length: 15
j_call: TRBJ1-2

cdr3_aa: CASSWSMVAGGPGETQYF
cdr3_nt: TGCGCCAGCAGCTGGAGTATGGTGGCGGGAGGGCCGGGAGAGACCCAGTACTTC
v_call: TRBV5-1
clone_size: once
d_call: TRBD2
cdr3_length: 18
j_call: TRBJ2-5

cdr3_aa: CAWSVRGVTVAQYF
cdr3_nt: TGTGCCTGGAGTGTACGGGGGGTGACAGTTGCGCAGTATTTT
v_call: TRBV30
clone_size: NA
d_call: TRBD2
cdr3_length: 14
j_call: TRBJ2-3

cdr3_aa: CASTRGGATYEQYF
cdr3_nt: TGTGCCAGCACCCGGGGGGGGGCCACCTACGAGCAGTACTTC
v_call: TRBV28
clone_size: few
d_call: TRBD2
cdr3_length: 14
j_call: TRBJ2-7

cdr3_aa: CASRLGTSGGRETQYF
cdr3_nt: TGTGCCAGCAGACTCGGGACTAGCGGAGGGAGGGAGACCCAGTACTTC
v_call: TRBV27
clone_size: NA
d_call: TRBD2
cdr3_length: 16
j_call: TRBJ2-5

cdr3_aa: CASSEYGDRQPQHF
cdr3_nt: TGTGCCAGCAGTGAATACGGAGACAGACAGCCCCAGCATTTT
v_call: TRBV2
clone_size: NA
d_call: NA
cdr3_length: 14
j_call: TRBJ1-5

cdr3_aa: CASSSIGSATYEQYF
cdr3_nt: TGTGCCAGCAGTTCGATTGGAAGCGCAACCTACGAGCAGTACTTC
v_call: TRBV2
clone_size: NA
d_call: NA
cdr3_length: 15
j_call: TRBJ2-7

cdr3_aa: CASRIPRTAGANVLTF
cdr3_nt: TGTGCCAGTAGGATACCTCGGACAGCTGGGGCCAACGTCCTGACTTTC
v_call: TRBV19
clone_size: NA
d_call: NA
cdr3_length: 16
j_call: TRBJ2-6

cdr3_aa: CASSLDEPGEAFF
cdr3_nt: TGTGCCAGCAGCCTGGACGAGCCAGGGGAAGCTTTCTTT
v_call: TRBV6-6
clone_size: few
d_call: NA
cdr3_length: 13
j_call: TRBJ1-1

cdr3_aa: CASTGVYGYTF
cdr3_nt: TGTGCCAGCACGGGGGTCTATGGCTACACCTTC
v_call: TRBV6-5
clone_size: NA
d_call: NA
cdr3_length: 11
j_call: TRBJ1-2

cdr3_aa: CASSPIEKDRVYEQFF
cdr3_nt: TGTGCCAGCAGCCCGATAGAAAAGGACAGGGTCTATGAGCAGTTCTTC
v_call: TRBV7-9
clone_size: once
d_call: TRBD1
cdr3_length: 16
j_call: TRBJ2-1

cdr3_aa: CASSAQREWVGEQYF
cdr3_nt: TGTGCCAGCAGCGCACAGCGGGAGTGGGTCGGCGAGCAGTACTTC
v_call: TRBV7-2
clone_size: NA
d_call: TRBD2
cdr3_length: 15
j_call: TRBJ2-7

cdr3_aa: CASSSGTGGFYEQYF
cdr3_nt: TGTGCCAGCAGCAGCGGGACAGGGGGCTTCTACGAGCAGTACTTC
v_call: TRBV5-4
clone_size: NA
d_call: TRBD1
cdr3_length: 15
j_call: TRBJ2-7

cdr3_aa: CASSGPGTDTQYF
cdr3_nt: TGTGCCAGCAGTGGTCCTGGGACAGATACGCAGTATTTT
v_call: TRBV6-5
clone_size: NA
d_call: NA
cdr3_length: 13
j_call: TRBJ2-3

cdr3_aa: CASRETGGGDTEAFF
cdr3_nt: TGTGCCAGTAGGGAGACAGGGGGAGGCGACACTGAAGCTTTCTTT
v_call: TRBV19
clone_size: NA
d_call: TRBD1
cdr3_length: 15
j_call: TRBJ1-1

cdr3_aa: CASSQNSGSVNEQFF
cdr3_nt: TGTGCCAGCAGCCAGAATAGCGGGAGTGTTAATGAGCAGTTCTTC
v_call: TRBV11-1
clone_size: NA
d_call: TRBD2
cdr3_length: 15
j_call: TRBJ2-1

cdr3_aa: CASSLAGTYPTNEKLFF
cdr3_nt: TGTGCCAGCAGCTTAGCAGGGACATACCCAACTAATGAAAAACTGTTTTTT
v_call: TRBV7-6
clone_size: NA
d_call: NA
cdr3_length: 17
j_call: TRBJ1-4

cdr3_aa: CASSFGSGRAGETQYF
cdr3_nt: TGTGCCAGCAGTTTCGGTAGCGGGAGGGCCGGGGAGACCCAGTACTTC
v_call: TRBV27
clone_size: NA
d_call: TRBD2
cdr3_length: 16
j_call: TRBJ2-5

cdr3_aa: CAWSVRGLPYEQYF
cdr3_nt: TGTGCCTGGAGTGTTAGGGGACTGCCCTACGAGCAGTACTTC
v_call: TRBV30
clone_size: few
d_call: NA
cdr3_length: 14
j_call: TRBJ2-7

cdr3_aa: CASSTDRYTEAFF
cdr3_nt: TGTGCCAGCAGCACCGACAGGTACACTGAAGCTTTCTTT
v_call: TRBV7-7
clone_size: few
d_call: NA
cdr3_length: 13
j_call: TRBJ1-1

cdr3_aa: CASSGRDRGEAFF
cdr3_nt: TGTGCCAGCAGTGGGAGGGACAGGGGTGAAGCTTTCTTT
v_call: TRBV6-1
clone_size: once
d_call: TRBD1
cdr3_length: 13
j_call: TRBJ1-1

cdr3_aa: CAWSGIVGSYEQYF
cdr3_nt: TGTGCCTGGAGCGGAATAGTGGGATCCTACGAGCAGTACTTC
v_call: TRBV30
clone_size: NA
d_call: NA
cdr3_length: 14
j_call: TRBJ2-7

cdr3_aa: CASSLGELAGPYEQYF
cdr3_nt: TGTGCCAGCAGCTTGGGCGAACTAGCGGGACCCTACGAGCAGTACTTC
v_call: TRBV5-8
clone_size: NA
d_call: TRBD2
cdr3_length: 16
j_call: TRBJ2-7

cdr3_aa: CAWMPGSSYEQYF
cdr3_nt: TGTGCCTGGATGCCAGGCAGCTCCTACGAGCAGTACTTC
v_call: TRBV30
clone_size: NA
d_call: NA
cdr3_length: 13
j_call: TRBJ2-7

cdr3_aa: CASSQEGDRVGTQYF
cdr3_nt: TGCGCCAGCAGCCAAGAAGGGGACAGGGTGGGGACCCAGTACTTC
v_call: TRBV4-1
clone_size: NA
d_call: TRBD1
cdr3_length: 15
j_call: TRBJ2-5

cdr3_aa: CASLDNYGYTF
cdr3_nt: TGTGCCAGCCTAGATAACTATGGCTACACCTTC
v_call: TRBV28
clone_size: NA
d_call: NA
cdr3_length: 11
j_call: TRBJ1-2

cdr3_aa: CASSLQGAVTEAFF
cdr3_nt: TGCGCCAGCAGCTTGCAGGGGGCGGTGACTGAAGCTTTCTTT
v_call: TRBV5-1
clone_size: NA
d_call: TRBD1
cdr3_length: 14
j_call: TRBJ1-1

cdr3_aa: CASSYRTGNQPQHF
cdr3_nt: TGTGCCAGCAGTTATCGGACAGGAAATCAGCCCCAGCATTTT
v_call: TRBV28
clone_size: NA
d_call: TRBD1
cdr3_length: 14
j_call: TRBJ1-5

cdr3_aa: CAWNSGTSGMGETQYF
cdr3_nt: TGTGCCTGGAATTCCGGGACTAGCGGGATGGGAGAGACCCAGTACTTC
v_call: TRBV30
clone_size: few
d_call: TRBD2
cdr3_length: 16
j_call: TRBJ2-5

cdr3_aa: CASSQGQGVGNTIYF
cdr3_nt: TGCGCCAGCAGCCAAGGACAGGGGGTTGGAAACACCATATATTTT
v_call: TRBV4-1
clone_size: NA
d_call: TRBD1
cdr3_length: 15
j_call: TRBJ1-3

cdr3_aa: CASSPPGPRKEQYF
cdr3_nt: TGTGCCAGCTCACCACCCGGGCCCCGGAAGGAGCAGTACTTC
v_call: TRBV18
clone_size: NA
d_call: NA
cdr3_length: 14
j_call: TRBJ2-7

cdr3_aa: CASAPPGAYEQYF
cdr3_nt: TGTGCCAGCGCGCCTCCTGGCGCCTACGAGCAGTACTTC
v_call: TRBV28
clone_size: NA
d_call: NA
cdr3_length: 13
j_call: TRBJ2-7

cdr3_aa: CASSPLGGRTTDTQYF
cdr3_nt: TGTGCCAGCTCACCACTTGGCGGGAGGACCACAGATACGCAGTATTTT
v_call: TRBV18
clone_size: NA
d_call: TRBD2
cdr3_length: 16
j_call: TRBJ2-3

cdr3_aa: CASSIRLAEYNEQFF
cdr3_nt: TGCGCCAGCAGCATCCGACTAGCGGAATACAATGAGCAGTTCTTC
v_call: TRBV5-1
clone_size: NA
d_call: TRBD2
cdr3_length: 15
j_call: TRBJ2-1

cdr3_aa: CASSIQGFGNEQFF
cdr3_nt: TGTGCCAGCAGCATACAGGGTTTTGGTAATGAGCAGTTCTTC
v_call: TRBV27
clone_size: NA
d_call: NA
cdr3_length: 14
j_call: TRBJ2-1

cdr3_aa: CASSENAGGYDEQYF
cdr3_nt: TGTGCCAGCAGTGAAAATGCGGGAGGGTACGACGAGCAGTACTTC
v_call: TRBV6-1
clone_size: NA
d_call: TRBD2
cdr3_length: 15
j_call: TRBJ2-7

cdr3_aa: CARSFPRDSRKFAGANVLTF
cdr3_nt: TGTGCCAGAAGCTTCCCCCGGGACAGCCGCAAGTTCGCCGGGGCCAACGTCCTGACTTTC
v_call: TRBV5-3
clone_size: many
d_call: TRBD1
cdr3_length: 20
j_call: TRBJ2-6

cdr3_aa: CASSSGLGTEAFF
cdr3_nt: TGTGCCAGCAGCTCAGGTTTAGGGACTGAAGCTTTCTTT
v_call: TRBV11-2
clone_size: NA
d_call: NA
cdr3_length: 13
j_call: TRBJ1-1

cdr3_aa: CASSSGRWETQYF
cdr3_nt: TGTGCCAGCAGCTCCGGGAGATGGGAGACCCAGTACTTC
v_call: TRBV11-2
clone_size: NA
d_call: NA
cdr3_length: 13
j_call: TRBJ2-5